Following are 17 T cell receptor beta chains from one sample sequenced in a study of T-cell memory formation after mild COVID-19. TCRdb used MiXCR to reprocess the 5' RACE reads, holding one entry per CDR3 protein. The sample lists about 270,000 distinct CDR3 sequences, about 17% occurring once. Sequenced material: PBMCs or a T cell subset sorted from them (not recorded which). The origin of the receptors is a man younger than 35 who had mild COVID-19 (a few samples of this study predate the infection). Cell type and time point are not known.

This sequence joins TRBV10-2 and TRBJ2-1, with 14 positions matching TRBD2. The V segment lost 6 bases and the J segment 9 bases; nucleotides outside the gene matches: 4. The CDR3 has 14 amino acids. CDR1 is WSHSY and CDR2 is SAAADI in the germline V gene. The CDR3 protein is CASRTSGGAVEQFF. The CDR3 DNA reads as TGCGCCAGCAGGACTAGCGGGGGGGCCGTTGAGCAGTTCTTC.

The chain recombines TRBV3-1 with TRBJ2-3; no clear D gene. There are 16 residues in the CDR3. Germline V gives CDR1 LGHDT, CDR2 YNNKEL (reference sequence). V shed 0 bases and J shed 2 bases, with 12 bases lying between them. The DNA for the CDR3 is TGTGCCAGCAGCCAAGATGGACGGATATTCACAGATACGCAGTATTTT. Protein: CASSQDGRIFTDTQYF.

This clonotype has at least ten counts. This chain joins TRBV10-3 and TRBJ2-5; the D is unclear. The V end lost 7 bases, the J end lost 1 base, and 10 bases lay between the germline ends. CDR1 ENHRY and CDR2 SYGVKD come from the germline V gene. This CDR3 is 13 amino acids long. In DNA, the CDR3 is TGTGCCATCAAGCTAGAACCCCAAGAGACCCAGTACTTC. Its protein is CAIKLEPQETQYF.

This clonotype has more than one count but fewer than ten. This chain uses TRBV11-2 with TRBJ1-5; the D is unclear. V was trimmed by 3 bases and J by 2 bases, leaving 5 bases between them. There are 13 residues in the CDR3. In germline, CDR1 is SGHAT, CDR2 FQNNGV. This CDR3 reads CASSFTGNQPQHF. The CDR3 nucleotides are TGTGCCAGCAGCTTTACGGGCAATCAGCCCCAGCATTTT.

The rearrangement joins TRBV5-4 to TRBJ2-1; a weak D match, TRBD1 (5 bases). Trimming removed 2 bases from V and 8 bases from J, with 8 bases in between. The CDR3 sequence is 12 residues long. Germline V gene data show CDR1 as SGHNT and CDR2 as YYREEE (reference sequence). The CDR3 loop reads CASSLRGHEQFF. The CDR3 DNA follows: TGTGCCAGCAGCTTAAGGGGCCATGAGCAGTTCTTC. Complete variable domain (other parts from reference TRBV5-4 and TRBJ2-1): ETGVTQSPTHLIKTRGQQVTLRCSSQSGHNTVSWYQQALGQGPQFIFQYYREEENGRGNFPPRFSGLQFPNYSSELNVNALELDDSALYLCASSLRGHEQFFGPGTRLTVL.

This clonotype was observed a handful of times. CDR3 bases: TGCGCCAGCAGCCAAGATCGTCGGGGGAGAGAGACCCAGTACTTC. Translating it yields CASSQDRRGRETQYF. The V call is TRBV4-3, the J call TRBJ2-5, with D perhaps matching TRBD2 (6 bases). With 0 bases removed from V and 4 bases from J, the gap between germline ends came to 12 bases. CDR3 length equals 15 residues. Germline lookup yields CDR1 LGHNA and CDR2 YSLEER.

The CDR3 DNA reads TGCGCCAGCAGCCTCAGGACAGGAGGGGCCAAAAACATTCAGTACTTC. Translated: CASSLRTGGAKNIQYF. The chain carries TRBV5-1 and TRBJ2-4; the D gene is possibly TRBD1 (7 bases). The CDR3 is 16 amino acids. Germline V lookup: CDR1 SGHRS, CDR2 YFSETQ. Trimming took off 4 bases at V and 1 base at J, with 15 bases between the two ends.

This clonotype was observed a few times. Here the CDR3 DNA reads TGTGCCACCAAGGGCAGCTCCACTGAGCAGTTCTTC. This sequence encodes CATKGSSTEQFF. This chain links TRBV24-1 with TRBJ2-1; no definite D call. The V gene lost 8 bases and the J gene lost 9 bases, with 13 bases spanning the gap. CDR3 length: 12 residues. The germline V gene has CDR1 KGHDR and CDR2 SFDVKD.

This clonotype was recorded a few times. V is TRBV29-1 and J is TRBJ2-5, with 7 positions matching TRBD2. Germline CDR1 and CDR2: SQVTM and ANQGSEA. V dropped 6 bases and J dropped 5; count of bases not matched to a gene: 12. The CDR3 length is 14 residues. Written as DNA, the CDR3 is TGCAGCGTAGCCGGGACTTGGGGAGGGGAGACCCAGTACTTC. This gives the protein CSVAGTWGGETQYF.

This clonotype was picked up a small number of times. The chain recombines TRBV12-3 or TRBV12-4 with TRBJ2-3; 10 positions agree with TRBD2. The CDR3 runs 13 residues. The V segment lost 10 bases and the J segment 6 bases; nucleotides outside the gene matches: 7. CDR3 coding DNA: TGTGCCATCGGGACTAGCGCTGTGGATACGCAGTATTTT. Translated: CAIGTSAVDTQYF.

The gene calls are TRBV12-3 or TRBV12-4 and TRBJ1-4; tentatively, D is TRBD1 (6 bases). V was trimmed by 5 bases and J by 6 bases, leaving 16 bases between them. This CDR3 spans 15 amino acids. CDR3 protein: CASSDTGAGDEKLFF. As DNA, the CDR3 is TGTGCCAGCAGTGACACGGGGGCGGGGGATGAAAAACTGTTTTTT.

This clonotype was seen at least ten times. This chain connects TRBV24-1 to TRBJ2-2; D remains unclear. CDR1 is KGHDR, CDR2 SFDVKD, per germline. V was shortened by 3 bases and J by 4 bases, with 11 bases between the two germline ends. CDR3 length: 15 amino acids. Here the CDR3 DNA reads TGTGCCACCAGTGATAGGACCGAACCCACCGGGGAGCTGTTTTTT. Its translation: CATSDRTEPTGELFF.

This clonotype has only a few counts. The chain recombines TRBV20-1 with TRBJ2-7, with D tentatively TRBD1 (6 bases). This CDR3 has 11 residues. The germline V and J ends were trimmed by 3 bases and 6 bases, with 9 bases remaining between them. Looked up from germline, CDR1 is DFQATT and CDR2 is SNEGSKA (reference sequence). The DNA of the CDR3 is TGCAGTGCTAGGGGCAGGGGCGAGCAGTACTTC. It translates to CSARGRGEQYF.

The chain combines TRBV7-2 with TRBJ1-2, with D perhaps TRBD1 (5 bases). This CDR3 spans 14 amino acids. Germline CDR1 is SGHTA and CDR2 is FQGNSA. V lost 5 bases, J lost 2 bases, and 12 bases lay in between. The CDR3 region is CASSITGANYGYTF. In DNA form, the CDR3 reads TGTGCCAGCAGCATCACAGGCGCCAACTATGGCTACACCTTC.

The gene calls are TRBV19 and TRBJ2-4, with 9 positions matching TRBD1. Trimming took 6 bases from V and 2 from J; bases not matched to a gene: 8. This CDR3 region has 16 residues. Germline loops: CDR1 LNHDA, CDR2 SQIVND (reference sequence). CDR3 region: CASSLQDRGPKNIQYF. For the CDR3, the DNA is TGTGCCAGTAGCCTCCAGGACAGGGGCCCCAAAAACATTCAGTACTTC.

The sample holds many counts of this clonotype. V gene TRBV24-1 combines with J gene TRBJ2-5; TRBD2 is a possible D gene (5 bases). V was shortened by 2 bases and J by 4 bases, with 10 bases between the two germline ends. There are 14 residues in the CDR3. Germline CDR1 reads KGHDR; CDR2 reads SFDVKD. The CDR3 spells CATSDSRVVETQYF. For the CDR3, the DNA is TGTGCCACCAGTGATTCGCGGGTGGTAGAGACCCAGTACTTC.

The rearrangement links TRBV12-3 or TRBV12-4 to TRBJ1-2; D gene unclear. V was clipped by 5 bases and J by 7 bases, with 11 bases between them. This CDR3 has 12 amino acids. This CDR3 reads CASSPGPSGYTF. Here the CDR3 DNA reads TGTGCCAGCAGTCCGGGCCCGTCTGGCTACACCTTC.